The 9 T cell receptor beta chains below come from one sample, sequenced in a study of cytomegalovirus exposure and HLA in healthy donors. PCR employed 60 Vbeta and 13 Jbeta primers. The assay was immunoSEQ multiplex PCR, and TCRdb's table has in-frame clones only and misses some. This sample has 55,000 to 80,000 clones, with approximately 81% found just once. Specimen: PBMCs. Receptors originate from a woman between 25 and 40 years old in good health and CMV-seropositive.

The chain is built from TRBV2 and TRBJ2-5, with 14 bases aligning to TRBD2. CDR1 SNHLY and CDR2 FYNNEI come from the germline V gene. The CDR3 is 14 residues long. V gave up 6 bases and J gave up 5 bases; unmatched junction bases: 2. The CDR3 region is CASRGLAGEETQYF. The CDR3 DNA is TGTGCCAGCAGGGGACTAGCGGGAGAGGAGACCCAGTACTTC.

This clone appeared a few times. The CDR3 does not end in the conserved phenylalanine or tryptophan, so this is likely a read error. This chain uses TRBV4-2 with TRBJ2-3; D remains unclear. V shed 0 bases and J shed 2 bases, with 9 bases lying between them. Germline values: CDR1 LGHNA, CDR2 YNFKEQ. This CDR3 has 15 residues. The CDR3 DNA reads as TGTGCCAGCAGCCAAGAGTCCCGAATCACAGATACGCAGTATGTT. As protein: CASSQESRITDTQYV.

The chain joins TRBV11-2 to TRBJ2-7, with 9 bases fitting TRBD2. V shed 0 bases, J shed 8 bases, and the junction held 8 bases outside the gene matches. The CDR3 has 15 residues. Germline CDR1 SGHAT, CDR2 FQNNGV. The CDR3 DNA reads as TGTGCCAGCAGCTTAGATTCGAGCGGGAGGATCCAGCAGTACTTC. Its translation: CASSLDSSGRIQQYF.

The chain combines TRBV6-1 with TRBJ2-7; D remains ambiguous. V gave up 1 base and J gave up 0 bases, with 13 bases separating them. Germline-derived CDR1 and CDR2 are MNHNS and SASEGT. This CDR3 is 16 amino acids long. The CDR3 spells CASSEVVAVSSYEQYF. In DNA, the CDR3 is TGTGCCAGCAGTGAAGTAGTTGCGGTTAGCTCCTACGAGCAGTACTTC.

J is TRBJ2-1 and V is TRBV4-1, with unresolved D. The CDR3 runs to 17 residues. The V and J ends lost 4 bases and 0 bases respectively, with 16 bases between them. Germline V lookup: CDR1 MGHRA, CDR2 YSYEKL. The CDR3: CASSLVGASSSYNEQFF. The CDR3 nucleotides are TGCGCCAGCAGCCTCGTTGGAGCGTCTAGCTCCTACAATGAGCAGTTCTTC.

CDR3 amino acids: CASKEQVYGYTF. CDR3 bases: TGTGCCAGCAAAGAACAGGTCTATGGCTACACCTTC. The chain employs TRBV28 and TRBJ1-2, with D tentatively TRBD1 (5 bases). Germline loops: CDR1 MDHEN, CDR2 SYDVKM. The CDR3 has 12 residues. V lost 7 bases, J lost 4 bases, and 10 bases lay in between.

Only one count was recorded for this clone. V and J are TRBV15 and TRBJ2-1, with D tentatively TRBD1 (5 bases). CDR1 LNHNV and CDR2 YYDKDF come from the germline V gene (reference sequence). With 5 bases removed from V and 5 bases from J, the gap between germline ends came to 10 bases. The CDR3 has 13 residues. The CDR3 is CATSRRDDNEQFF. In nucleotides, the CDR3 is TGTGCCACCAGCCGCAGGGATGACAATGAGCAGTTCTTC.

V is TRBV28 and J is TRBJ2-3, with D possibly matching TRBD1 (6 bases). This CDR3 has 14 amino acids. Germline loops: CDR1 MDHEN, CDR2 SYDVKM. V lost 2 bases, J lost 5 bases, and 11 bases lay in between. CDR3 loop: CASSLPTGKDTQYF. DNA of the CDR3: TGTGCCAGCAGTTTACCGACAGGAAAAGATACGCAGTATTTT.

As DNA, the CDR3 is TGTGCCTGGTCCGGACTAGCGGGAGTTTGGGAGCAGTTCTTC. This sequence encodes CAWSGLAGVWEQFF. V gene TRBV30 combines with J gene TRBJ2-1; 13 bases align to TRBD2. The J segment lost 10 bases and the V segment lost 5 bases, leaving 8 bases of the junction unmatched. Germline V gene lookup returns CDR1 GTSNPN and CDR2 SVGIG (reference sequence). The CDR3 consists of 14 residues.